A single TCR beta chain is shown here with its context. Its antigen is currently unknown. The junction departs from the called germline gene at one end, perhaps through a read error. A second PCR, run for roughly 6 to 11 cycles, used a sample-barcoded 5' primer plus a J-beta primer mix. Using its own MiXCR run on the 5' RACE reads, TCRdb lists one record per CDR3 protein. The table includes around 710,000 distinct CDR3 sequences, about 42% detected once. This sample is drawn from a study of blood T cells in healthy people across ages. No fewer than 7 million PBMCs went into each sample. Each sample provided at least 6 micrograms of extracted total RNA. Study-wide results and limits: There were more naive CD4+ cells and higher diversity in long-lived donors than in aged donors.

Sequenced input: blood. The TCR comes from a woman aged 55-70 years in good health.

The CDR3 region has the DNA TGTGCCTGCAGCCAAAATCCGCGTCACTCTGATACGCAGTATTTT. Amino acid sequence: CACSQNPRHSDTQYF. This chain joins TRBV3-1 and TRBJ2-3; D uncertain. The CDR3 extends over 15 amino acids. The V gene's germline CDR1 is LGHDT and CDR2 YNNKEL (reference sequence).